This T cell receptor (beta chain) derives from a study of blood T cells in healthy people across ages. The germline gives CDR1 GTSNPN, CDR2 SVGIG (reference sequence). Trimming took 6 bases from V and 0 from J, leaving 21 bases between them. The CDR3 contains 17 residues. Primed by a sample-barcoded 5' primer and a J-beta primer mix, a second PCR proceeded for about 6 to 11 cycles. TCRdb recomputed calls from the 5' RACE reads with MiXCR, one row per CDR3 protein. This table holds about 810,000 distinct CDR3 sequences, about 34% found once. This clonotype originated in a man younger than 35 in good health. The sample taken for sequencing was blood. The chain is built from TRBV30 and TRBJ2-4, with D perhaps matching TRBD2 (7 bases). CDR3 amino acids: CACNPPGGPSAKNIQYF. CDR3 in DNA: TGTGCCTGCAACCCTCCGGGGGGCCCGTCAGCCAAAAACATTCAGTACTTC. The full variable domain, in which reference TRBV30 and TRBJ2-4 provide the parts outside the CDR3, is SQTIHQWPATLVQPVGSPLSLECTVEGTSNPNLYWYRQAAGRGLQLLFYSVGIGQISSEVPQNLSASRPQDRQFILSSKKLLLSDSGFYLCACNPPGGPSAKNIQYFGAGTRLSVL.